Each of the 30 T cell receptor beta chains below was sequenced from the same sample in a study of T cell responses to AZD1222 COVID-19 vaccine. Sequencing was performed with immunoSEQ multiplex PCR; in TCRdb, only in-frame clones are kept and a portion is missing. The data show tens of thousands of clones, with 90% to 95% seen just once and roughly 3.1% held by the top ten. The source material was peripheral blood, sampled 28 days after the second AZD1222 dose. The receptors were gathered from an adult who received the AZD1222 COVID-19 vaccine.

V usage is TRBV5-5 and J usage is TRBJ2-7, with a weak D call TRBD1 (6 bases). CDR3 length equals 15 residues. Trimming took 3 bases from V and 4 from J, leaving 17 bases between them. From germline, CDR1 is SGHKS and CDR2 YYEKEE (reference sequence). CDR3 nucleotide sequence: TGTGCCAGCAGCTACTCCGGGACAAACCTGTACGAGCAGTACTTC. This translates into CASSYSGTNLYEQYF.

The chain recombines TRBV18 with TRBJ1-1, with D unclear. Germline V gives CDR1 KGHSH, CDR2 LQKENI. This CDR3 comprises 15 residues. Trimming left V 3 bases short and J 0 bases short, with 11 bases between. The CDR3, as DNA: TGTGCCAGCTCACCGGCGCGGGATATGAACACTGAAGCTTTCTTT. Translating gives CASSPARDMNTEAFF.

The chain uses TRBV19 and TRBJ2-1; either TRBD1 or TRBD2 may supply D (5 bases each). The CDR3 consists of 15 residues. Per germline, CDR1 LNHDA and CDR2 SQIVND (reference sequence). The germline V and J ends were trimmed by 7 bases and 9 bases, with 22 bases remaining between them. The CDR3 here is CASNPGTVAAGEQFF. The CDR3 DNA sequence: TGTGCCAGTAATCCGGGGACGGTAGCCGCTGGTGAGCAGTTCTTC.

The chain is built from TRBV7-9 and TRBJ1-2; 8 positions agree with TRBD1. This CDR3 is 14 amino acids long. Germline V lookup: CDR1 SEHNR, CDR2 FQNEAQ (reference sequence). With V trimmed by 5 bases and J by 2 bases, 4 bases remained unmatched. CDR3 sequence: CASSPWTGNYGYTF. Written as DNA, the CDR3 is TGTGCCAGCAGCCCCTGGACAGGGAACTATGGCTACACCTTC.

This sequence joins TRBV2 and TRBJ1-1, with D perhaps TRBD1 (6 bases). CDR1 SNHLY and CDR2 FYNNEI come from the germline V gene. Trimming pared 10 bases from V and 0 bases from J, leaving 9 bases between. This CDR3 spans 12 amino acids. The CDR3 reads CAIRDMNTEAFF. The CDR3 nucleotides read TGTGCCATCAGGGACATGAACACTGAAGCTTTCTTT. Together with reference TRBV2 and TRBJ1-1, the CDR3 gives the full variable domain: EPEVTQTPSHQVTQMGQEVILRCVPISNHLYFYWYRQILGQKVEFLVSFYNNEISEKSEIFDDQFSVERPDGSNFTLKIRSTKLEDSAMYFCAIRDMNTEAFFGQGTRLTVV.

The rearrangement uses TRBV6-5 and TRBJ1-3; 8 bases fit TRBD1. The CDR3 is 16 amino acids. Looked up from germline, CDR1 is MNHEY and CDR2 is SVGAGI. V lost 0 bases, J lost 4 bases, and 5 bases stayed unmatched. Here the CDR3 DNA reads TGTGCCAGCAGTTACTCGACAGGGGTGTGGGGAAACACCATATATTTT. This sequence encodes CASSYSTGVWGNTIYF.

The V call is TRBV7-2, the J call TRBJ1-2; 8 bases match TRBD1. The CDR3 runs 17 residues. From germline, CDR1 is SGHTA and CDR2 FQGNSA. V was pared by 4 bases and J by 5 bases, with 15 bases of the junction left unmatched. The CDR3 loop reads CASSSGTGGIWEYGYTF. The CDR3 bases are TGTGCCAGCAGCTCCGGGACAGGCGGGATCTGGGAATATGGCTACACCTTC.

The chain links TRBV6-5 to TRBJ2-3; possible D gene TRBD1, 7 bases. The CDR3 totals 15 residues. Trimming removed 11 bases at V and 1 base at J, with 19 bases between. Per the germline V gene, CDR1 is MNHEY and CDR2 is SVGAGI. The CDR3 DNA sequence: TGTGCCGGAAGCCCAGGGGGGTCGGGCACAGATACGCAGTATTTT. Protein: CAGSPGGSGTDTQYF.

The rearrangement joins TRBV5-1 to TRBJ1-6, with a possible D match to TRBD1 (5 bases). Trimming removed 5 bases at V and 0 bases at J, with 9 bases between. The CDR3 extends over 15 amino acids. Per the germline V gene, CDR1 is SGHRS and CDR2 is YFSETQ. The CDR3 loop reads CASRQASSYNSPLHF. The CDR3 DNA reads TGCGCCAGCAGACAGGCCAGCTCCTATAATTCACCCCTCCACTTT.

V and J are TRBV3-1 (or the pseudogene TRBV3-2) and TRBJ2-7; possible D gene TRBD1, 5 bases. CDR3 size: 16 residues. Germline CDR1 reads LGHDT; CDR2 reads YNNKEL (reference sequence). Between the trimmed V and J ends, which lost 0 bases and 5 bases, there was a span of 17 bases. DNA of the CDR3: TGTGCCAGCAGCCAAGAGAGGTCAACCTACAGGAACGAGCAGTACTTC. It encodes CASSQERSTYRNEQYF.

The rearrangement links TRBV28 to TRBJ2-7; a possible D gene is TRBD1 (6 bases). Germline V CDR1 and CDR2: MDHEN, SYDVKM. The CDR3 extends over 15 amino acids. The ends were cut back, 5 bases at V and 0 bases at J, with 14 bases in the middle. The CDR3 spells CASSKRQVSSYEQYF. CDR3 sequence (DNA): TGTGCCAGCAGTAAGCGACAGGTGTCCTCCTACGAGCAGTACTTC.

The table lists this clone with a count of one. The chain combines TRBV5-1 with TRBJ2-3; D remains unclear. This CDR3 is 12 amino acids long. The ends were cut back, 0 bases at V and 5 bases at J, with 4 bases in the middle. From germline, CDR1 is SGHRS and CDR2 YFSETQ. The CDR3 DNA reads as TGCGCCAGCAGCTTGGGGCAAGATACGCAGTATTTT. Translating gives CASSLGQDTQYF.

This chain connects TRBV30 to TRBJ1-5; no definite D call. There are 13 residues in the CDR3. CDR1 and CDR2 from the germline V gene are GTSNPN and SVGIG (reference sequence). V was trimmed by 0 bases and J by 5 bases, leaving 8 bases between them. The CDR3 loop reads CAWSVRTDQPQHF. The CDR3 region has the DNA TGTGCCTGGAGTGTTAGAACTGATCAGCCCCAGCATTTT.

Here the CDR3 reads CASSTYRQRGISEDTEAFF. The CDR3, as DNA: TGTGCCAGCTCAACCTACAGACAGAGGGGAATCAGTGAGGACACTGAAGCTTTCTTT. This chain links TRBV18 with TRBJ1-1; maybe TRBD1 (5 bases). The CDR3 runs to 19 residues. Trimming removed 5 bases at V and 3 bases at J, with 28 bases between. Germline V lookup: CDR1 KGHSH, CDR2 LQKENI.

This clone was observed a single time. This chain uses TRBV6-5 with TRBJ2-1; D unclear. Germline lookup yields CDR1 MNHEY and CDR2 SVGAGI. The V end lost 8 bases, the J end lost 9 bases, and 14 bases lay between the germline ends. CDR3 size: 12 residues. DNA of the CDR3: TGTGCCAGCTACGGGCCTAGTGGTGAGCAGTTCTTC. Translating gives CASYGPSGEQFF.

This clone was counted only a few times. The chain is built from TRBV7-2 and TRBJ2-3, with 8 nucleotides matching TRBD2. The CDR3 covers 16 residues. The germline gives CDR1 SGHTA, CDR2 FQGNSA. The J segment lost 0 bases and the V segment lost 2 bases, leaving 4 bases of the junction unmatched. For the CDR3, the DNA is TGTGCCAGCAGCTTAATAGCGGGGACTAGCACAGATACGCAGTATTTT. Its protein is CASSLIAGTSTDTQYF.

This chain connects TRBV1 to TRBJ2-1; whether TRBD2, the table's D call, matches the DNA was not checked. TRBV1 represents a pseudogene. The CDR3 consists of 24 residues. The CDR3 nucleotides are TGCACCAGCAGCCAAGTTGGGAACGTACCGGGACTAGCGGGGGGCCGGAGCTCCTACAATGAGCAGTTCTTC. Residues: CTSSQVGNVPGLAGGRSSYNEQFF.

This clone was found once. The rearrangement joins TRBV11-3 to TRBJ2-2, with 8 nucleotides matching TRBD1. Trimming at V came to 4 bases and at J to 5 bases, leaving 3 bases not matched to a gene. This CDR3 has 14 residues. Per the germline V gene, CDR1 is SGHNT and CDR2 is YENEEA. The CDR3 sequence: CASSSDRGTGELFF. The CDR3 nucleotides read TGTGCCAGCAGCTCCGACAGGGGTACCGGGGAGCTGTTTTTT.

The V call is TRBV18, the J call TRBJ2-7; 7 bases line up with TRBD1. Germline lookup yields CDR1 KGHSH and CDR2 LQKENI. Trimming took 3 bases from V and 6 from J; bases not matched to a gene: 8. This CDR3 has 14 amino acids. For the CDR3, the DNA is TGTGCCAGCTCACCCGACTCGACAGGGCTCGAGCAGTACTTC. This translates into CASSPDSTGLEQYF.

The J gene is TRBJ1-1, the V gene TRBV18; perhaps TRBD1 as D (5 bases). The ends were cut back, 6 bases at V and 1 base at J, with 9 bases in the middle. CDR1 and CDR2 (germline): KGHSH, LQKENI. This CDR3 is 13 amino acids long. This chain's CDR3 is CASSTAKNTEAFF. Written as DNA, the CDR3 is TGTGCCAGCTCGACAGCAAAGAACACTGAAGCTTTCTTT.

CDR3 protein: CASSPRHRGLDSGYTF. The CDR3 coding sequence is TGTGCCAGTAGTCCCAGACATCGGGGTCTCGATTCTGGCTACACCTTC. This rearrangement joins TRBV19 to TRBJ1-2; D is ambiguous. V dropped 5 bases and J dropped 7 bases, with 23 bases sitting between them. Germline CDR1 and CDR2: LNHDA and SQIVND (reference sequence). The CDR3 is 16 amino acids.

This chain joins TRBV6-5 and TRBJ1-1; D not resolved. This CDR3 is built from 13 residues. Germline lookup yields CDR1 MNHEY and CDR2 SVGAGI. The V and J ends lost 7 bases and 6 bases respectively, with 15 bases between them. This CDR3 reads CASTTGPWAEAFF. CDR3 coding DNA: TGTGCCAGCACCACCGGGCCCTGGGCTGAAGCTTTCTTT.

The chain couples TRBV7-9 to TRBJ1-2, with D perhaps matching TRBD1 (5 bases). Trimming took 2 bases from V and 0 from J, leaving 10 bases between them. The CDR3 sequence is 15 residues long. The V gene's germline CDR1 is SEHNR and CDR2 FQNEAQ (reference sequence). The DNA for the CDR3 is TGTGCCAGCAGCTTATCGACAGCGTCTAACTATGGCTACACCTTC. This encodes CASSLSTASNYGYTF.

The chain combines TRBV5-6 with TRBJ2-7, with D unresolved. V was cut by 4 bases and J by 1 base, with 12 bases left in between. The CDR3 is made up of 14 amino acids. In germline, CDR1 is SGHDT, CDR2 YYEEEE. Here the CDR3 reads CASSVVWGSYEQYF. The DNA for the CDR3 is TGTGCCAGCAGCGTCGTGTGGGGATCCTACGAGCAGTACTTC. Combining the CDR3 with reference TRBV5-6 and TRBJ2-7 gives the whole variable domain DAGVTQSPTHLIKTRGQQVTLRCSPKSGHDTVSWYQQALGQGPQFIFQYYEEEERQRGNFPDRFSGHQFPNYSSELNVNALLLGDSALYLCASSVVWGSYEQYFGPGTRLTVT.

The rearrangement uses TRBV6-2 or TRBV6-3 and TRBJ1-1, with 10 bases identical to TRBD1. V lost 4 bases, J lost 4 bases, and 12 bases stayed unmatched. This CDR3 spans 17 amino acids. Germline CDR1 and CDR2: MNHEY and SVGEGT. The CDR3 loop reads CASSSRQGALGGTEAFF. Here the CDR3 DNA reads TGTGCCAGCAGTTCAAGACAGGGGGCCCTGGGGGGCACTGAAGCTTTCTTT.

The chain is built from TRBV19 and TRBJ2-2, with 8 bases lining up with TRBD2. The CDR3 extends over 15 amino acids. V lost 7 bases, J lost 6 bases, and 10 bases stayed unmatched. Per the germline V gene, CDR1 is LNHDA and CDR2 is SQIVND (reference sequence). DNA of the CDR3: TGTGCCAGTACGGGGGGGGCCGTCCGTCCCGGGGAGCTGTTTTTT. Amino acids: CASTGGAVRPGELFF.

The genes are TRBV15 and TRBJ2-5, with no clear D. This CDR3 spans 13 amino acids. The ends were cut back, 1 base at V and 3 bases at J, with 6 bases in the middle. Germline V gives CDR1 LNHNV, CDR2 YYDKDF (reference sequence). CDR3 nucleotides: TGTGCCACCAGCAGAGGGCATGAAGAGACCCAGTACTTC. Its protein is CATSRGHEETQYF. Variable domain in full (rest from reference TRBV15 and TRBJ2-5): DAMVIQNPRYQVTQFGKPVTLSCSQTLNHNVMYWYQQKSSQAPKLLFHYYDKDFNNEADTPDNFQSRRPNTSFCFLDIRSPGLGDTAMYLCATSRGHEETQYFGPGTRLLVL.

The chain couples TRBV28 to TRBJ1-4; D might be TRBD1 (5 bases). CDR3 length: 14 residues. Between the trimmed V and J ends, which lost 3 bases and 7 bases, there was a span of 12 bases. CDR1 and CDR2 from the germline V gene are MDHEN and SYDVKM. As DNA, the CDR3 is TGTGCCAGCAGTTTGAGGCAGGGTGGTGAAAAACTGTTTTTT. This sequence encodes CASSLRQGGEKLFF.

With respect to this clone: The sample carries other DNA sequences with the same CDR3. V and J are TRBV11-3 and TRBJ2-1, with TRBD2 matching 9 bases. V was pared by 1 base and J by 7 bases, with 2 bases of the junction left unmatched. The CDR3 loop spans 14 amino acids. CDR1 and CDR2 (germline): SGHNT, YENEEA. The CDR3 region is CASSLARGGNEQFF. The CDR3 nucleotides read TGTGCCAGCAGCTTAGCGCGGGGGGGGAATGAGCAGTTCTTC.

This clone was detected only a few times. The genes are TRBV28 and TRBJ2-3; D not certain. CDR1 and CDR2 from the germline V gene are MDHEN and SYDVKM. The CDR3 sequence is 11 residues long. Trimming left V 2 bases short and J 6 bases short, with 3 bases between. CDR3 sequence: CASSLADTQYF. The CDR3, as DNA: TGTGCCAGCAGTTTAGCCGATACGCAGTATTTT.